The entry below gives a single TCR beta chain sequence along with its context. This clone is assessed as medium-sized (0.01 to 0.1%). Its recognized antigen is unknown. No much larger clone is present one base from it, and per-base qualities are unavailable. Inclusive of the bounding cysteine and phenylalanine, the CDR3 is 13 residues long. Only CDR3 DNA remains: 39 bases, in frame from the first base. In the germline V gene, CDR1 corresponds to MNHEY and CDR2 to SVGAGI. Trimming leaves V shorter by 6 bases and J shorter by 7 bases, with the junction holding 7 bases beyond the gene matches. This sample is drawn from a study of cytomegalovirus exposure and HLA in healthy donors (dated by TCRdb to the late 2010s). About the study as a whole: An earlier analysis of about 560 of the donors reported about 300 Gb of sequence data and some 110 million unique TCR beta sequences obtained from around 190 million T cells. Roughly 300 gigabases of sequencing data and around 85 million unique TCR sequences made up an early release that covered 500 to 650 HLA-typed donors. Of the roughly 410 genotyped donors, approximately 81% were placed in the genetic ancestry cluster associated with self-reported Caucasian donors. The study aimed to test whether signatures of past pathogen exposure could be identified by cataloging public T cell receptors. The study profiled the T cell repertoires of hundreds of subjects by immunosequencing and related them to cytomegalovirus serostatus. Along with the roughly 610-subject first cohort, a separate validation cohort of approximately 110 different subjects was used. To predict cytomegalovirus infection status, the study combined high-throughput TCR immunosequencing, statistical association of individual TCRs with disease status, and machine learning. A later analysis re-examined previously published TCR beta repertoires from just over 650 donors and added high-resolution HLA genotyping to investigate patterns of TCR occurrence. In the later analysis, no new phenotypic data were used to find candidate immune exposures; instead, reliance was placed on TCR beta sequences and their occurrence across donors. In an earlier analysis of about 590 of the donors, high-throughput TCR beta sequencing was used to judge whether each TCR beta V gene segment behaved as functional or pseudogenic. Donor age, sex, ethnicity and CMV serostatus were collected together with the repertoire data. A later genetic analysis used genome-wide SNP genotypes for about 55% of the 666 donors, treating that subset as a discovery cohort. Every repertoire in the discovery cohort had been generated on one and the same sequencing platform. HLA typing included class I and class II loci at four-digit resolution. The number of donors typed differed by locus, with about 629-640 for A, B, C, DRB1 and DQB1, 522 for DQA1, nearly 610 for DPA1, and roughly 450 for DPB1. Because of strong linkage in the cohort, roughly five DR-DQ haplotypes were treated as single units for association and clustering. Among about 390 genotyped donors of the cohort, an average of approximately 240,000 unique TCR beta nucleotide sequences were sequenced per donor, roughly 20% of them non-productive.

The method behind the library was the immunoSEQ multiplex PCR assay. The multiplex PCR relied on a mix of 60 forward primers for TCR Vbeta segments and 13 reverse primers for TCR Jbeta segments. A multiplex PCR assay on genomic DNA amplified the CDR3 region of rearranged TCR beta genes. The Illumina HiSeq System was used to sequence the amplified TCR beta libraries as 87-base-pair reads. In the authors' own workflow: In a later analysis, tens of millions of unique TCR beta chains were counted across the roughly 610 repertoires, and roughly 9.9 million of these chains were shared by at least two donors. Raw reads were error-corrected and collapsed into unique sequences by a nearest-neighbor algorithm in which closely related sequences were merged to remove PCR and sequencing errors. V, D and J gene segments were assigned by aligning CDR3 sequences to IMGT reference sequences. Each retained sequence needed at least a six-nucleotide match to both a V gene segment and a J gene segment. A rearrangement was called productive if the CDR3 had no stop codons and remained in frame with V and J, and every other rearrangement was called non-productive. Following IMGT convention, CDR3 was defined as the stretch from the second conserved V-encoded cysteine up to the conserved J-encoded phenylalanine. Sequences without an unambiguous match to a single V gene segment were excluded from the earlier analysis of 587 of the donors. In an earlier analysis of several hundred of the donors, V segments were called functional above 56.7% productive rearrangements and were called segregating when the between-donor standard deviation exceeded 5%. A statistical classification framework was developed to diagnose cytomegalovirus status using the catalog of TCR beta chain sequences. In a later analysis, V and J genes were assigned by comparing TCR nucleotide sequences against IMGT/GENE-DB human TR gene sequences. The TCRdist pipeline was used in a later analysis to assign CDR3 sequences and most-parsimonious VDJ recombination scenarios. In a later analysis, each TCR beta chain was defined by its CDR3 amino acid sequence together with its V-gene family, and reads without a unique V-gene family were excluded. A later analysis removed 592 highly shared, low-generation-probability nucleotide sequences to deal with suspected cross-contamination and a sequencing artifact. In a later analysis, a clonal expansion index for each public chain was calculated from normalized within-repertoire ranks of inferred template counts. In a later analysis, generation probabilities were computed with a VDJ recombination model fitted to out-of-frame rearrangements, and the resulting probabilities were checked against IGoR. In a later analysis, TCR-TCR, TCR-HLA and TCR-CMV co-occurrence was scored with hypergeometric tests, and a repertoire-size bias correction was applied to TCR pairs. In a later analysis, false discovery rates were estimated by permuting HLA or CMV assignments 20 times. In a later analysis, co-occurring TCRs were grouped using DBSCAN, and TCRdist sequence similarity was added for clustering within HLA-allele-positive subsets. Co-occurrence clustering excluded repertoires with fewer than 30,000 or more than 120,000 public chains, plus five with anomalous nucleotide sharing. Not all clones reach the TCRdb copy of this immuneACCESS table, which keeps in-frame sequences only. Checked studies attribute under half of the gap to unresolved V genes and leave the rest unexplained. V and J calls and clone size follow that table, whereas D and trimming were derived from the DNA. The sample table lists about 52,000 clones, approximately 72% of them with a count of one. Of the sample, 9% to 9.5% falls within the top ten clones.

The cohort consisted of some 730 healthy bone marrow donors. All cohort members were sampled while nominally healthy, although unrecorded immune exposures were likely present. The donor was CMV seronegative and was included in the group of over 300 seronegative cohort members. Every donor gave a peripheral blood sample, and the peripheral blood mononuclear cells from that sample were used for TCR beta sequencing. The Qiagen DNeasy Blood Extraction Kit was used to extract genomic DNA from the blood cell samples. Results and caveats for the whole study, not just this receptor: According to a later analysis, most CMV-associated TCR beta chains appeared to be HLA-restricted, and the HLA associations seemed to be driven largely by CMV exposure. A later genetic analysis associated a missense DCLRE1C variant with V-gene and J-gene trimming of TCR beta chains, and an independent cohort replicated the association. Cytomegalovirus status was reported to be diagnosed by the classifier with high specificity and sensitivity in both the original and validation cohorts. In vitro tests confirmed that a few of the cytomegalovirus-associated TCR beta chains recognize cytomegalovirus antigens. The earlier analysis of 587 of the donors excluded approximately 17 rarely observed V segments, including chromosome 9 orphons, because counts were too low. For the cohort, immune exposure information was limited to CMV serostatus. The sequencing pipeline was judged likely to have produced a cluster of highly shared sequence variants as a technical artifact. The authors suggested that the approach could potentially be generalized to other disease states and immunological phenotypes. Most TCR sequences were seen in very few donors, while some public TCRs were found in many individuals. In a later analysis, several top co-occurrence clusters were reported to appear linked to parvovirus B19, influenza, CMV and Epstein-Barr virus. At a false discovery rate of 0.05, a later analysis linked some 17,000 TCR beta sequences to specific HLA alleles. According to a later analysis, TCR association rates differed among HLA loci, with DRB1 alleles showing the most associated TCRs and HLA-C alleles showing the fewest. In a later analysis, HLA-associated TCR beta chains were found to be more clonally expanded and to have lower generation probabilities than equally common non-associated chains. Assigning TCR associations to individual alleles was difficult when HLA alleles, especially DR and DQ, strongly co-occurred. In the study, some 160 TCR beta chains were listed as associated with cytomegalovirus. Correlated functional status among segregating V segments might be attributable to linkage disequilibrium, but an unknown experimental factor could not be ruled out. According to a later genetic analysis, donors in an Asian-associated ancestry cluster had fewer N-insertions in productive TCRs than the approximately 690-donor mean. HLA typing was unavailable for some donors at each locus, so association tests used only the typed subset. In this cohort, only TCR beta chains were sequenced, and detectable features were limited by the absence of alpha or paired-chain data. A further reported finding was that TCR beta sequences accurately predicted the HLA-A and HLA-B alleles for most subjects in the first cohort. Roughly uniform sequencing depth across donors was assumed in presence/absence analyses, although this assumption may not hold. In an earlier analysis of 587 of the donors, most TCR beta V segments appeared in productive rearrangements about 87% or about 30% of the time, broadly matching IMGT annotations. Some IMGT-functional V segments, including TRBV6-2 and TRBV6-3, could not be told apart with the 87-base-pair reads, so those segments were excluded.

The material sequenced was PBMCs. The source of this sequence is a woman aged 50 to 65 in good health and CMV-seronegative. The chain employs TRBV6-5 and TRBJ2-7; TRBD1 aligns with 9 central bases. The CDR3 protein is CASSKDRGREQYF. At the DNA level, the sequence is TGTGCCAGCAGCAAAGACAGGGGGAGGGAGCAGTACTTC.